These 10 T cell receptor beta chains came from one sample sequenced in a study of blood T cell repertoires in COVID-19. Data came from immunoSEQ multiplex PCR; TCRdb stores just in-frame clones and leaves some out. The data show 150,000 to 200,000 clones, with more than 75% seen just once and around 3.5% held by the top ten. The specimen sequenced was peripheral blood. The receptors originated from a man between 65 and 85 years old with acute or convalescent COVID-19.

The V gene is TRBV7-8, the J gene TRBJ2-7, with D hard to call. CDR3 length: 12 residues. Germline loops: CDR1 SGHVS, CDR2 FQNEAQ. V was shortened by 5 bases and J by 4 bases, with 9 bases between the two germline ends. The DNA of the CDR3 is TGTGCCAGCAGCAACACCCCTTACGAGCAGTACTTC. The encoded protein is CASSNTPYEQYF.

V and J are TRBV5-4 and TRBJ1-1, with D uncertain. The CDR3 spans 16 residues. Germline lookup yields CDR1 SGHNT and CDR2 YYREEE (reference sequence). Trimming cost V 0 bases and J 11 bases, with 23 bases left between them. CDR3 in amino acids: CASSLAGGQPNFRAFF. Written as DNA, the CDR3 is TGTGCCAGCAGCTTGGCCGGTGGGCAGCCCAATTTTCGGGCTTTCTTT.

This sequence joins TRBV10-1 and TRBJ2-5; the match to TRBD2 covers 11 bases. Germline-derived CDR1 and CDR2 are WNHNN and SYGVQD (reference sequence). J gave up 3 bases and V 3 bases, and 3 bases lay outside the gene matches. CDR3 length: 15 amino acids. The CDR3 reads CASSDPGLAEETQYF. CDR3 DNA: TGCGCCAGCAGTGATCCGGGACTAGCGGAAGAGACCCAGTACTTC.

The V and J genes are TRBV15 and TRBJ1-2, with 9 bases matching TRBD1. The ends lost 3 bases at V and 3 bases at J; junction bases unmatched: 2. Germline V gene data show CDR1 as LNHNV and CDR2 as YYDKDF (reference sequence). This CDR3 is 14 amino acids long. The CDR3 DNA reads TGTGCCACCAGCAGGAGACAGGGGGACTATGGCTACACCTTC. It translates to CATSRRQGDYGYTF.

This clone showed up just once. The V call is TRBV21-1, the J call TRBJ1-5; the DNA was not used to check the table's D call, TRBD1. TRBV21-1 constitutes a pseudogene. This CDR3 is 17 amino acids long. The CDR3 region is CASSKGSRTGGRQPQHF. The CDR3 bases are TGTGCCAGCAGCAAAGGCTCGAGGACAGGGGGGCGTCAGCCCCAGCATTTT.

The chain carries TRBV20-1 and TRBJ2-3; 10 positions agree with TRBD2. This CDR3 has 15 amino acids. Trimming cost V 3 bases and J 1 base; bases outside gene matches: 4. Per germline, CDR1 DFQATT and CDR2 SNEGSKA (reference sequence). CDR3 amino acids: CSASVLAGGTDTQYF. CDR3 in DNA: TGCAGTGCTAGTGTCCTAGCGGGGGGCACAGATACGCAGTATTTT.

The genes are TRBV5-1 and TRBJ2-5; weak D call: TRBD1 (5 bases). The V and J ends lost 4 bases and 2 bases respectively, with 9 bases between them. The CDR3 runs to 13 residues. Looked up from germline, CDR1 is SGHRS and CDR2 is YFSETQ. As DNA, the CDR3 is TGCGCCAGCAGCACCGACAGTCAAGAGACCCAGTACTTC. Amino acid sequence: CASSTDSQETQYF.

This clone was counted a few times. This chain uses TRBV4-1 with TRBJ1-3; D unresolved. The V end lost 3 bases, the J end lost 1 base, and 10 bases lay between the germline ends. Germline CDR1 is MGHRA and CDR2 is YSYEKL. The CDR3 is made up of 15 amino acids. The CDR3 here is CASSQVIQSGNTIYF. CDR3 DNA: TGCGCCAGCAGCCAGGTCATACAATCTGGAAACACCATATATTTT.

The CDR3 region has the DNA TGTGCCAGCAGTTTATTATCCCACCGGGGCTACACCTTC. It yields the protein CASSLLSHRGYTF. The chain employs TRBV27 and TRBJ1-2, with D unclear. Germline V lookup: CDR1 MNHEY, CDR2 SMNVEV (reference sequence). Deletions cut 1 base from V and 8 bases from J, with 11 bases between. The CDR3 is 13 amino acids.

This clone was seen a single time. The J gene is TRBJ2-7, the V gene TRBV5-1, with 14 bases matching TRBD2. There are 17 residues in the CDR3. CDR1 and CDR2 from the germline V gene are SGHRS and YFSETQ. V was clipped by 1 base and J by 8 bases; unmatched bases: 11. The CDR3 coding sequence is TGCGCCAGCAGCTTGTCCTCCGGGACTAGCGGGAGACAGAAGCAGTACTTC. Translated: CASSLSSGTSGRQKQYF.